This T cell receptor beta chain was profiled in a study of T cells in Graves' hyperthyroidism and ophthalmopathy. Background on the study: The initial diagnosis was the point when peripheral blood was collected, ahead of any treatment.

This clonotype was detected ten times or more. CDR3 size: 13 residues. Germline CDR1 reads GTSNPN; CDR2 reads SVGIG (reference sequence). V gave up 0 bases and J gave up 6 bases, with 12 bases separating them. TCR beta CDR3 regions were amplified from RNA. First-round RT-PCR with HTBI primers amplified the TCR CDR3 region. TCRdb re-derived calls from the multiplex PCR reads in MiXCR, one entry per CDR3 protein. The table includes over 300,000 distinct CDR3 sequences, more than 11% detected once. The chain couples TRBV30 to TRBJ2-7, with D perhaps matching TRBD1 (6 bases). The clonotype originates from an older woman with Graves' hyperthyroidism. The specimen sequenced was blood. The CDR3, as DNA: TGTGCCTGGAGTGTAAGTGGGGGCCTCGAGCAGTACTTC. Protein sequence: CAWSVSGGLEQYF. The complete variable domain, with remaining parts taken from reference TRBV30 and TRBJ2-7, reads SQTIHQWPATLVQPVGSPLSLECTVEGTSNPNLYWYRQAAGRGLQLLFYSVGIGQISSEVPQNLSASRPQDRQFILSSKKLLLSDSGFYLCAWSVSGGLEQYFGPGTRLTVT.